The rows below give T cell receptor beta chains drawn from one sample of a study of regulatory T cells in long-lasting Graves disease. TCRdb re-analysed the multiplex PCR reads in MiXCR, keeping a single row per CDR3 protein. Among roughly 400,000 distinct CDR3 sequences, over 15% were seen once, and the ten largest hold about a quarter. These same data were also listed under a study on T cells in Graves' hyperthyroidism and ophthalmopathy.

This specimen consisted of peripheral blood mononuclear cells (PBMCs), obtained at new diagnosis, from a patient treated with antithyroid drugs. These receptor sequences come from a woman aged 18-35 years with Graves disease. Each CDR3 is given with its conserved first and last residue.

v_call	j_call	cdr3_aa
TRBV12-3/TRBV12-4	TRBJ2-7	CASSLTSTSYEQYF
TRBV9	TRBJ2-3	CASSVASSWTSGIDTQYF
TRBV18	TRBJ2-3	CASSRTSGSGTDTQYF
TRBV4-1	TRBJ2-3	CASSQQPRASTDTQYF
TRBV7-2	TRBJ2-7	CASSFTSEAYEQYF
TRBV6-2/TRBV6-3	TRBJ2-1	CASSSGLADINEQFF
TRBV7-2	TRBJ1-2	CASGPRQESNYGYTF
TRBV5-1	TRBJ2-1	CASSPSYAEQFF
TRBV27	TRBJ2-2	CASSYLKGELFF
TRBV7-9	TRBJ2-5	CASGYSGGRERETQYF
TRBV2	TRBJ2-3	CASSEGDTQYF
TRBV7-2	TRBJ1-1	CASSFSSWVAFF
TRBV15	TRBJ2-7	CKGRQGRPKEQYF
TRBV6-2/TRBV6-3	TRBJ2-1	CASSYGLGAEQFF
TRBV10-3	TRBJ2-6	CAISESRSSGANVLTF
TRBV10-3	TRBJ2-4	CAISESTGVAGKNIQYF
TRBV12-3/TRBV12-4	TRBJ2-2	CASRRGASNTGELFF
TRBV6-2/TRBV6-3	TRBJ1-4	CASRERVTNEKLFF
TRBV18	TRBJ2-3	CASSTRDRGLTDTQYF
TRBV20-1	TRBJ2-2	CSAASRLAGNTGELFF
TRBV19	TRBJ1-1	CASSIEGRGMNTEAFF
TRBV2	TRBJ2-1	CASSARDKLSSYNEQFF
TRBV6-5	TRBJ2-3	CASSYRRGAADTQYF
TRBV28	TRBJ2-1	CASSHGDRGFF
TRBV19	TRBJ2-1	CASSILGGGSNEQFF
TRBV6-2/TRBV6-3	TRBJ2-5	CATRPRGRVQETQYF
TRBV19	TRBJ2-5	CASRLDSQETQYF
TRBV4-1	TRBJ1-3	CASSQGGVQGNTIYF
TRBV28	TRBJ2-1	CASSSSGRGPYNEQFF
TRBV28	TRBJ1-2	CASSLGAGGYGYTF
TRBV6-2/TRBV6-3	TRBJ1-2	CASSYQPIYGYTF
TRBV7-2	TRBJ1-1	CASSLQAMNTEAFF
TRBV20-1	TRBJ2-3	CSAGNPSGFTDTQYF
TRBV7-9	TRBJ2-3	CASSPGIADTQYF
TRBV20-1	TRBJ1-1	CSASPWPNTEAFF
TRBV27	TRBJ2-1	CASGQYNEQFF
TRBV3-1	TRBJ2-1	CASSQAFDLNEQFF
TRBV6-5	TRBJ2-1	CASSYEGYEQFF
TRBV7-3	TRBJ2-1	CASSLGPGVYSEQFF
TRBV7-3	TRBJ2-5	CASSPLTGGVETQYF
TRBV2	TRBJ2-1	CASRGTSGSEQFF
TRBV6-1	TRBJ2-3	CASRRTGGPQDTQYF
TRBV5-4	TRBJ2-4	CASSGAGGPTNIQYF
TRBV6-1	TRBJ2-7	CASSLAGGSHEQYF
TRBV20-1	TRBJ2-7	CSARDDEGTAPGQYF
TRBV27	TRBJ2-3	CASRPMGGKSTDTQYF
TRBV6-7	TRBJ2-1	CASSYSALETGEVNEQFF